Listed here are 24 T cell receptor beta chains from one sample, sequenced in a study of T cells in women clearing cervical HPV infection. TCRdb's copy holds only in-frame clones and misses some; the assay was immunoSEQ multiplex PCR. Here the sample table reports about 30,000 clones. Sequencing input: blood buffy coat. The receptors come from a woman between 18 and 70 years old with a cervical HPV16 infection that either progressed to CIN3+ or cleared (not recorded which).

A remark on this clone: The CDR3 goes on 3 residues after the read ends, and that part is filled in from the germline J gene. The chain combines TRBV5-1 with TRBJ2-7; perhaps TRBD1 as D (6 bases). V dropped 3 bases and J dropped 0 bases, with 10 bases sitting between them. Germline assignment: CDR1 SGHRS and CDR2 YFSETQ. This CDR3 has 14 amino acids. The CDR3 loop is CASSSDRSSYEQYF. The DNA read from the CDR3 is TGCGCCAGCAGCTCCGACAGGAGCTCCTACGAG.

About this clone: The CDR3 end lies 3 residues beyond the end of the read and is filled in from the germline J gene. The V gene is TRBV20-1, the J gene TRBJ1-1; D is uncertain. The V end was cut by 1 base, the J end by 3 bases, with 9 bases between. The V gene's germline CDR1 is DFQATT and CDR2 SNEGSKA (reference sequence). The CDR3 is made up of 13 amino acids. The CDR3 sequence is CSARAGYDTEAFF. The sequenced part of the CDR3 DNA is TGCAGTGCTAGAGCGGGGTATGACACTGAA.

A note on this clone: The read falls 3 residues short of the CDR3 end, and the missing part is taken from the germline J gene. This chain joins TRBV4-2 and TRBJ2-5, with 14 bases aligning to TRBD2. Looked up from germline, CDR1 is LGHNA and CDR2 is YNFKEQ. Germline trimming cut 3 bases from V and 4 bases from J; bases unmatched to any gene: 4. The CDR3 runs to 16 residues. The CDR3 is CASSHGTSGGVETQYF. CDR3 DNA, as far as it was read: TGTGCCAGCAGCCACGGGACTAGCGGGGGTGTAGAGACC.

As regards this clone: The read ends 3 residues early relative to the CDR3; the germline J gene fills the gap. The V and J genes are TRBV5-6 and TRBJ1-2; unclear D gene. V shed 0 bases and J shed 6 bases, with 12 bases lying between them. The CDR3 extends over 14 amino acids. Germline-derived CDR1 and CDR2 are SGHDT and YYEEEE. CDR3 in amino acids: CASSLETGSHGYTF. The DNA read from the CDR3 is TGTGCCAGCAGCTTGGAAACCGGGTCACATGGC.

Worth noting for this clone: The read comes to an end 3 residues before the CDR3 does, leaving the germline J gene to fill in the end. V and J are TRBV2 and TRBJ2-5, with 8 bases matching TRBD2. In germline, CDR1 is SNHLY, CDR2 FYNNEI. Trimming took 5 bases from V and 3 from J; bases not matched to a gene: 11. The length of the CDR3 is 16 residues. The CDR3: CASSLLTGGPEETQYF. The CDR3 DNA, read in part, is TGTGCCAGCAGTCTTCTGACGGGGGGGCCAGAAGAGACC. Combining the CDR3 with reference TRBV2 and TRBJ2-5 gives the whole variable domain EPEVTQTPSHQVTQMGQEVILRCVPISNHLYFYWYRQILGQKVEFLVSFYNNEISEKSEIFDDQFSVERPDGSNFTLKIRSTKLEDSAMYFCASSLLTGGPEETQYFGPGTRLLVL.

Comment on this clone: Read coverage stops 3 residues before the CDR3 terminus; the germline J gene supplies the remainder. The chain employs TRBV5-4 and TRBJ2-7; 8 nucleotides agree with TRBD1. This CDR3 region has 15 residues. Germline loops: CDR1 SGHNT, CDR2 YYREEE (reference sequence). Trimming took 0 bases from V and 2 from J; bases not matched to a gene: 4. The CDR3 reads CASSLGQGSAYEQYF. The CDR3 bases that were read are TGTGCCAGCAGCTTGGGACAGGGGTCGGCCTACGAG.

To note about this clone: The read terminates 3 residues before the CDR3 end, so the remaining end is supplied by the germline J gene. V gene TRBV6-2 or TRBV6-3 combines with J gene TRBJ2-7; 8 bases are shared with TRBD1. The CDR3 sequence is 14 residues long. Germline V lookup: CDR1 MNHEY, CDR2 SVGEGT. V dropped 5 bases and J dropped 6; count of bases not matched to a gene: 9. The chain's CDR3 is CASSQLTGVAEQYF. Partial CDR3 DNA: TGTGCCAGCAGTCAGCTGACAGGGGTCGCCGAG.

Points on this clone: The read ends 3 residues before the CDR3 terminus; that terminus is restored from the germline J gene. The V gene is TRBV20-1, the J gene TRBJ2-2, with 7 bases fitting TRBD1. V shed 0 bases, J shed 3 bases, and the junction held 1 base outside the gene matches. CDR1 is DFQATT and CDR2 is SNEGSKA in the germline V gene (reference sequence). The CDR3 contains 14 residues. The covered CDR3 bases are TGCAGTGCTAGAGATGGACAGGACACCGGGGAG. Translated: CSARDGQDTGE. The CDR3 reads in full as CSARDGQDTGELFF.

The CDR3 DNA, read in part, is TGCAGTGCTAGGGACAAACATGATGGAACTGCCGGGGAG. This sequence encodes CSARDKHDGTAGE. The CDR3 as a whole reads CSARDKHDGTAGELFF. The rearrangement uses TRBV20-1 and TRBJ2-2; a possible D gene is TRBD1 (5 bases). The CDR3 is cut off 3 residues early in the read; its end comes from the germline J gene. The CDR3 loop spans 16 amino acids. The V end was cut by 3 bases, the J end by 6 bases, with 20 bases between. CDR1 and CDR2 (germline): DFQATT, SNEGSKA (reference sequence).

A note on this clone: The read ends 3 residues before the CDR3 terminus; that terminus is restored from the germline J gene. The gene calls are TRBV15 and TRBJ2-7; D possibly corresponds to TRBD2 (5 bases). Germline V CDR1 and CDR2: LNHNV, YYDKDF (reference sequence). CDR3 size: 14 residues. V gave up 0 bases and J gave up 3 bases, with 9 bases separating them. CDR3 in amino acids: CATSRERAVYEQYF. CDR3 DNA, as far as it was read: TGTGCCACCAGCAGAGAGAGGGCCGTCTACGAG.

Concerning this clone itself: The CDR3 is cut off 3 residues early in the read; its end comes from the germline J gene. The genes are TRBV6-1 and TRBJ2-2; D remains ambiguous. The V and J ends lost 3 bases and 3 bases respectively, with 8 bases between them. There are 14 residues in the CDR3. Germline V CDR1 and CDR2: MNHNS, SASEGT. The covered CDR3 bases are TGTGCCAGCAGTGAGCAGAGTGACACCGGGGAG. Its translation is CASSEQSDTGE. The whole CDR3 sequence is CASSEQSDTGELFF.

Comments on this clone: The sequence runs out 3 residues before the end of the CDR3; the remainder is reconstructed from the germline J gene. J is TRBJ1-1 and V is TRBV4-1, with D unclear. Trimming stripped 4 bases from V and 4 bases from J, with 13 bases between. The CDR3 totals 14 residues. The germline gives CDR1 MGHRA, CDR2 YSYEKL. CDR3 DNA, as far as it was read: TGCGCCAGCAGCCCTTTTAAGGGCCCCACTGAA. Amino acids: CASSPFKGPTE. The whole CDR3 region reads CASSPFKGPTEAFF.

Comment on this clone: The read ends 3 residues shy of where the CDR3 ends; the end is completed using the germline J gene. The gene calls are TRBV5-6 and TRBJ2-5; 9 bases agree with TRBD2. Germline lookup yields CDR1 SGHDT and CDR2 YYEEEE. V gave up 2 bases and J gave up 4 bases; unmatched junction bases: 0. This CDR3 comprises 13 residues. The CDR3 here is CASSFSGGETQYF. The sequenced CDR3 bases are TGTGCCAGCAGCTTTAGCGGGGGAGAGACC.

As concerns this clone: The read halts 3 residues ahead of the CDR3 end, with the missing end drawn from the germline J gene. This chain uses TRBV7-2 with TRBJ2-4; 10 bases match TRBD2. The ends lost 5 bases at V and 7 bases at J; junction bases unmatched: 8. Germline V gives CDR1 SGHTA, CDR2 FQGNSA. This CDR3 has 15 amino acids. CDR3 in amino acids: CASSPQRGGRNIQYF. The sequenced part of the CDR3 DNA is TGTGCCAGCAGCCCCCAGCGGGGGGGCCGGAACATT.

In the case of this clone: The read ends 3 residues before the CDR3 terminus; that terminus is restored from the germline J gene. The rearrangement uses TRBV5-4 and TRBJ1-2; 9 positions match TRBD1. The length of the CDR3 is 15 residues. With V trimmed by 2 bases and J by 4 bases, 6 bases remained unmatched. The germline gives CDR1 SGHNT, CDR2 YYREEE (reference sequence). The sequenced CDR3 bases are TGTGCCAGCAGCTTTACAGGGGGCGAGACCTATGGC. Translated, it gives CASSFTGGETYG. The full CDR3 is CASSFTGGETYGYTF. The full variable domain, with the rest looked up from reference TRBV5-4 and TRBJ1-2, is ETGVTQSPTHLIKTRGQQVTLRCSSQSGHNTVSWYQQALGQGPQFIFQYYREEENGRGNFPPRFSGLQFPNYSSELNVNALELDDSALYLCASSFTGGETYGYTFGSGTRLTVV.

Note on this clone: The read gets to within 3 residues of the CDR3 end, and the germline J gene fills in the rest. J is TRBJ1-3 and V is TRBV19, with 7 positions matching TRBD1. Germline trimming cut 9 bases from V and 2 bases from J; bases unmatched to any gene: 7. Per the germline V gene, CDR1 is LNHDA and CDR2 is SQIVND (reference sequence). The CDR3 runs 14 residues. The CDR3 reads CASHSQGAGNTIYF. CDR3 DNA (partial): TGTGCCAGCCACTCTCAGGGGGCTGGAAACACC.

As regards this clone: The read halts 3 residues ahead of the CDR3 end, with the missing end drawn from the germline J gene. The rearrangement uses TRBV2 and TRBJ2-5; 12 nucleotides align to TRBD2. The CDR3 has 15 amino acids. The germline CDR1 and CDR2 sequences are SNHLY and FYNNEI. After removal of 5 bases from V and 6 bases from J, the junction contained 7 bases not matched to a gene. Partial CDR3 DNA: TGTGCCAGCAGTCCTAGCGGGGGGGCCTGGAAGACC. It specifies CASSPSGGAWKT. The entire CDR3 reads CASSPSGGAWKTQYF.

As regards this clone: With the read ending 3 residues before the CDR3 end, the germline J gene is used to fill in that end. This sequence joins TRBV20-1 and TRBJ2-1, with 12 nucleotides matching TRBD2. V shed 3 bases, J shed 0 bases, and the junction held 6 bases outside the gene matches. The germline V gene encodes CDR1 DFQATT and CDR2 SNEGSKA (reference sequence). The CDR3 length is 17 residues. CDR3 DNA (partial): TGCAGTGCTAGTTTCAAACTAGCGGGGGGCTCCTACAATGAG. Protein: CSASFKLAGGSYNE. The whole CDR3 sequence is CSASFKLAGGSYNEQFF.

With respect to this clone: With the read ending 3 residues before the CDR3 end, the germline J gene is used to fill in that end. This sample also contains other DNA sequences that code for the same CDR3. The rearrangement links TRBV20-1 to TRBJ2-5; D perhaps matches TRBD2 (5 bases). Germline V CDR1 and CDR2: DFQATT, SNEGSKA (reference sequence). The CDR3 extends over 11 amino acids. V dropped 3 bases and J dropped 4 bases, with 6 bases sitting between them. CDR3 amino acids: CSARRAETQYF. The CDR3 bases that were read are TGCAGTGCTAGGAGGGCAGAGACC.

As to this clone: Sequencing ends 3 residues short of the CDR3 end; the germline J gene provides the rest. This chain links TRBV5-6 with TRBJ2-7, with a tentative D call TRBD1 (6 bases). V was clipped by 3 bases and J by 4 bases, with 8 bases between them. Germline V gene sequence: CDR1 SGHDT, CDR2 YYEEEE. The length of the CDR3 is 12 residues. CDR3: CASSSGQYEQYF. Incomplete CDR3 DNA: TGTGCCAGCAGCTCCGGACAGTACGAG.

Worth noting for this clone: The CDR3 is cut off 3 residues early in the read; its end comes from the germline J gene. J is TRBJ1-2 and V is TRBV13, with 7 bases aligning to TRBD1. CDR3 length: 12 amino acids. V was clipped by 6 bases and J by 6 bases; unmatched bases: 4. Per the germline V gene, CDR1 is PRHDT and CDR2 is FYEKMQ (reference sequence). Incomplete CDR3 DNA: TGTGCCAGCAGGGAAAGGGGGCATGGC. As protein: CASRERGHG. The CDR3 reads in full as CASRERGHGYTF.

Concerning this clone itself: The CDR3 goes on 3 residues after the read ends, and that part is filled in from the germline J gene. V is TRBV6-2 or TRBV6-3 and J is TRBJ2-7; no clear D gene. The germline V gene encodes CDR1 MNHEY and CDR2 SVGEGT. This CDR3 region has 13 residues. The V end was cut by 4 bases, the J end by 2 bases, with 9 bases between. CDR3 protein: CASSLGQTYEQYF. CDR3 DNA (partial): TGTGCCAGCAGTTTAGGGCAGACCTACGAG.

Remarks on this clone: The DNA ends 3 residues before the CDR3 does, and the rest of the CDR3 is filled in from the germline J gene. This sequence joins TRBV7-8 and TRBJ1-5; weak D call: TRBD1 (6 bases). The CDR3 sequence is 14 residues long. Germline V gene lookup returns CDR1 SGHVS and CDR2 FQNEAQ. Trimming removed 5 bases at V and 6 bases at J, with 14 bases between. Partial CDR3 DNA: TGTGCCAGCAGCCCAGAAGGGGGATCTCAGCCC. Residues: CASSPEGGSQP. The entire CDR3 reads CASSPEGGSQPQHF.

A remark on this clone: The read ends 3 residues shy of where the CDR3 ends; the end is completed using the germline J gene. The V gene is TRBV7-6, the J gene TRBJ2-5; TRBD2 is a possible D gene (7 bases). Trimming pared 5 bases from V and 4 bases from J, leaving 17 bases between. The CDR3 has 15 amino acids. Germline V lookup: CDR1 SGHVS, CDR2 FNYEAQ. The CDR3 sequence is CASSPVGGEGETQYF. CDR3 DNA, as far as it was read: TGTGCCAGCAGCCCCGTAGGGGGGGAAGGAGAGACC.